These T cell receptor beta chains were read from a single sample in a study of CD8 T cells in ankylosing spondylitis. From the 5' RACE reads, TCRdb called clonotypes with MiXCR, one entry per CDR3 protein. This sample has some 200,000 distinct CDR3 sequences, with about 7.3% found just once. Source material: blood, either unsorted or a sorted T cell fraction (not recorded which). All receptors derive from a male donor with ankylosing spondylitis. CDR3s include the opening cysteine and the closing phenylalanine or tryptophan. The D gene is left open where the match is weak. Clone size is shown for a subset of rows, as once, few, many or a class of expanded clone.

many,TRBJ2-7,TRBV4-3,TRBD1,TGCGCCAGCAGTCCGGACAGGGGAGTACCCTACGAGCAGTACTTC,CASSPDRGVPYEQYF
many,TRBJ2-7,TRBV4-1,TRBD1,TGCGCCAGCAGCCAACAGGGACAGCAGAACTACGAGCATTACTTC,CASSQQGQQNYEHYF
many,TRBJ1-3,TRBV9,NA,TGTGCCAGCAGCGTAGACGGGGGCACAGGAAACACCATATATTTT,CASSVDGGTGNTIYF
many,TRBJ1-6,TRBV28,NA,TGTGCCAGCACCCCCTCCCCTATCGGCTTAAGGTCACCCCTCCACTTT,CASTPSPIGLRSPLHF
NA,TRBJ1-1,TRBV20-1,NA,TGCAGTGCTAGAGGTCCAACTGGGACCACTGAAGCTTTCTTT,CSARGPTGTTEAFF
many,TRBJ2-5,TRBV7-9,NA,TGTGCCAGCAGCTCCCCCTTGGGGAGATGGGAGACCCAGTACTTC,CASSSPLGRWETQYF
many,TRBJ2-1,TRBV4-1,NA,TGCGCCAGCAGCCTCCGGGACGGAGACAATGAGCAGTTCTTC,CASSLRDGDNEQFF
many,TRBJ1-2,TRBV5-1,NA,TGCGCCAGCAGCTCAGGACAGAGCTTCTATGGCTACACCTTC,CASSSGQSFYGYTF
few,TRBJ2-3,TRBV5-5,NA,TGTGCCAGCAGCGACCTTGAGGGGCTGGCAGATACGCAGTATTTT,CASSDLEGLADTQYF
NA,TRBJ2-7,TRBV20-1,NA,TGCAGTGCTAGGGCCAGCTCCTACGAGCAGTACTTC,CSARASSYEQYF
few,TRBJ2-3,TRBV27,TRBD2,TGTGCCAGCAGTCGGTTAGCGGGTGGGGCTAGCACAGATACGCAGTATTTT,CASSRLAGGASTDTQYF
NA,TRBJ2-7,TRBV20-1,TRBD1,TGCAGTGCCCGGAGTCGCGACAGGGGCTACGAGCAGTACTTC,CSARSRDRGYEQYF
few,TRBJ2-3,TRBV6-2/TRBV6-3,NA,TGTGCCAGCAGTTACATAGTTCGGACAGATACGCAGTATTTT,CASSYIVRTDTQYF
many,TRBJ1-2,TRBV10-2,NA,TGCGCCAGCAGTGTCCTTGCAGGCCCAGGAGGGTCTGGCTACACCTTC,CASSVLAGPGGSGYTF
many,TRBJ1-1,TRBV4-3,TRBD1,TGCGCCAGCAGCCACGGGACAGGCCAGGGATGGAACACTGAAGCTTTCTTT,CASSHGTGQGWNTEAFF
many,TRBJ1-2,TRBV4-2,NA,TGTGCCAGCAGCCAACCTGAGGAAGGAGGCTACACCTTC,CASSQPEEGGYTF
many,TRBJ2-7,TRBV7-9,NA,TGTGCCAGCAGCTTAGATTCGCCAGGGAACGAGCAGTACTTC,CASSLDSPGNEQYF
many,TRBJ2-1,TRBV29-1,NA,TGCAGCGTTGAAGGAATAGTCGGGATATCCTACAATGAGCAGTTCTTC,CSVEGIVGISYNEQFF
NA,TRBJ1-1,TRBV7-6,TRBD1,TGTGCCAGCAGCTCCAGCGATCTGGGACAGGGACGGTCGGACACTGAAGCTTTCTTT,CASSSSDLGQGRSDTEAFF
many,TRBJ1-1,TRBV27,NA,TGTGCCAGCAGTTTGAATTTTATGAACACTGAAGCTTTCTTT,CASSLNFMNTEAFF
many,TRBJ2-4,TRBV7-2,NA,TGTGCCAGCAGCTTAGTTTCTGTTTGGGGAGCCAAAAACATTCAGTACTTC,CASSLVSVWGAKNIQYF
NA,TRBJ2-5,TRBV28,NA,TGTGCCAGCAATGTTGGGACAAGGGAAAGGGAGACCCAGTACTTC,CASNVGTRERETQYF
many,TRBJ2-7,TRBV28,TRBD2,TGTGCCAGCAGTTACGGGACTAGCGGGAGGGAGTACTTC,CASSYGTSGREYF
NA,TRBJ1-6,TRBV20-1,NA,TGCAGTGCTAGAGATTTGACAGAGATTTCACCCCTCCACTTT,CSARDLTEISPLHF
many,TRBJ2-2,TRBV7-8,TRBD1,TGTGCCAGCAGCTTACCGCTTGACAGGGTCGATGCCGGGGAGCTGTTTTTT,CASSLPLDRVDAGELFF
many,TRBJ1-4,TRBV12-3/TRBV12-4,NA,TGTGCCAGCAGTTTTTTAGCAGGGGCCAATGAAAAACTGTTTTTT,CASSFLAGANEKLFF
many,TRBJ1-4,TRBV4-3,NA,TGCGCCAGCAGCCAATCGGCCCGGGTTGAGGGAGAAAAACTGTTTTTT,CASSQSARVEGEKLFF
many,TRBJ2-4,TRBV7-8,TRBD2,TGTGCCAGCAGTCCCGGGGGGGGGGCTGACATTCAGTACTTC,CASSPGGGADIQYF
many,TRBJ2-7,TRBV10-3,TRBD1,TGTGCCATCAGTCTCAAAGCGGGACAGGGCGGCGAGCAGTACTTC,CAISLKAGQGGEQYF
NA,TRBJ1-2,TRBV19,NA,TGTGCCAGTAGTGGGCAGGACAGATACTATGGCTACACCTTC,CASSGQDRYYGYTF
many,TRBJ1-5,TRBV7-6,NA,TGTGCCAGCAGCTTAGCGATGGGGAATCAGCCCCAGCATTTT,CASSLAMGNQPQHF
NA,TRBJ2-5,TRBV20-1,TRBD2,TGCAGTGCTAGCTTCAATAGCGGGAGGCCAGGCGAGACCCAGTACTTC,CSASFNSGRPGETQYF
few,TRBJ2-3,TRBV20-1,TRBD2,TGCAGTGCTAGAGGAGGTGGGCGGGAGGTCCTATCTGATACGCAGTATTTT,CSARGGGREVLSDTQYF
NA,TRBJ2-7,TRBV18,TRBD1,TGTGCCAGCTCACCCGCCGGGACAGGGTTCGCCTACGAGCAGTACTTC,CASSPAGTGFAYEQYF
many,TRBJ2-3,TRBV28,NA,TGTGCCAGCAGACATAACTACCGAACAGTCACAGATACGCAGTATTTT,CASRHNYRTVTDTQYF
many,TRBJ1-2,TRBV7-9,NA,TGTGCCAGCAGCCTTAGGGCTGGCACCTACTATGGCTACACCTTC,CASSLRAGTYYGYTF
few,TRBJ2-7,TRBV11-2,NA,TGTGCCAGCAGCTTAATCAGGGCCTCGGGCGAGCAGTACTTC,CASSLIRASGEQYF
many,TRBJ2-7,TRBV29-1,NA,TGCAGCGTCAGGGACGGACTCCGGGAGCAGTACTTC,CSVRDGLREQYF
NA,TRBJ2-7,TRBV5-5,NA,TGTGCCATGGGCCCCGGGCTCCTCTACGAGCAGTACTTC,CAMGPGLLYEQYF
many,TRBJ2-3,TRBV20-1,NA,TGCAGTGCTACTGGAGCGCTCACAGATACGCAGTATTTT,CSATGALTDTQYF
many,TRBJ2-3,TRBV13,NA,TGTGCCAGCAGCTTAGGTTGGTCCGGGACAGATACGCAGTATTTT,CASSLGWSGTDTQYF